Sequencing of this T cell receptor beta chain was carried out in a study of cytomegalovirus exposure and HLA in healthy donors. PCR primers comprised 60 Vbeta and 13 Jbeta primers. Methods used by the authors: Roughly 10 million shared chains were among about 80 million unique TCR beta chains counted in a later analysis. The assay was immunoSEQ multiplex PCR, and TCRdb's table has in-frame clones only and misses some. That table gives V, J and clone size, and the DNA gave D and trimming. The table shows 160,000 or so clones, with 60% to 80% occurring only once. With regard to this clone: Its specificity is not known.

Donors sampled were nominally healthy, though unrecorded immune exposures were likely. General study points: A reported reduction in N-insertions relative to the roughly 710-donor mean was seen in an Asian-associated ancestry cluster in a later analysis.

V was shortened by 2 bases and J by 0 bases, with 8 bases between the two germline ends. Germline CDR1 and CDR2: SGHVS and FQNEAQ. CDR3 size: 15 residues. The chain joins TRBV7-8 to TRBJ2-1; no clear D gene. The source is a man aged 40-49 years in good health and CMV-seropositive. The sequencing input was PBMCs. The CDR3 reads CASSLIPSSYNEQFF. The CDR3 DNA sequence: TGTGCCAGCAGCTTAATTCCGAGCTCCTACAATGAGCAGTTCTTC.